The present T cell receptor (beta chain) was sequenced within a study of PD-L1 blockade in urothelial cancer (dated by TCRdb to the late 2010s). Concerning the study at large: Every patient began therapy at some point between 2014 and 2015 and was given atezolizumab 1,200 mg intravenously every 3 weeks. About nine tenths of the roughly 29 patients were identified as males with urothelial cancer of bladder origin, and a prior smoking history was reported by 18 of 29 patients. An ECOG performance status of 0 or 1 was recorded for the patients, and 0 to 3 prior chemotherapy regimens had been received by the patients. Blood samples were analyzed 3 weeks after the start of treatment (second dose) and 6 weeks after the start of treatment. A median of roughly 140,000 T cells and 80,000 to 95,000 unique TCRs was obtained from blood samples, and a median clonality of about 0.08 was observed. An exploratory multi-omic analysis was conducted of the somatic, immune and clinical correlates of response to PD-L1 blockade with atezolizumab in urothelial cancer. Pretreatment tumor samples and matched peripheral blood, collected serially before and after atezolizumab treatment, underwent TCR sequencing. Durable clinical benefit meant progression-free survival longer than 6 months, and TCR features were also tested against progression-free and overall survival. In the same patients who had TCR sequencing, pretreatment tumors also underwent whole exome sequencing and RNA sequencing. Durable clinical benefit was achieved by nine patients but not by the remaining 20. Twenty-nine patients had pretreatment blood TCR-seq, about 24 had at least one posttreatment blood collection, and about 24 had tumor TCR-seq. The study at large found these results: Patients with durable benefit showed greater expansion of tumor-associated TCR clones in peripheral blood 3 weeks after starting treatment (n ≈ 23, p = 0.022). Because of the small sample size (n of about 30) and the many exploratory analyses performed, the results are intended to be regarded as hypothesis-generating. Improved progression-free and overall survival was associated with having pretreatment peripheral blood TCR clonality below the median.

Comments on this clone: Its antigen has not been determined. Nothing much larger sits one base from this clone, and base qualities are not available.

Each PCR received spiked-in synthetic TCR analog templates so that absolute template abundance could be estimated from read counts. Using the immunoSEQ assay, TCRbeta CDR3 regions were amplified from genomic DNA with bias-controlled V and J gene primers. Sequencing of rearranged TCRbeta segments was done at approximately 20X coverage. In the paper's pipeline: Clustering was used to correct sequencing errors, and CDR3s were annotated against IMGT to assign V, D and J genes. Downstream analyses used only productive TCRbeta rearrangements and left out out-of-frame or stop-codon sequences. To compute clonality, Shannon entropy was normalized by the log of the number of unique productive sequences and then subtracted from one. Clones differing between time points or between blood and tumor were identified by Fisher's exact test with Benjamini-Hochberg correction at adjusted p below 0.01. The table was pulled from immuneACCESS by TCRdb, which kept in-frame rearrangements only. Such tables lose some clones; where checked, under half of the loss comes from unresolved V genes, and the rest has no known cause. The V and J calls and clone size were taken over from that table, and D and trimming were inferred from the DNA. The sample profile shows about 80,000 clones; about nine tenths of them were found once. The ten top clones hold 4.5% to 7% of the sample.

A cohort of 25 to 30 patients with locally advanced or metastatic urothelial carcinoma, treated at Memorial Sloan Kettering on a trial protocol, was included. Peripheral blood mononuclear cells were collected from each patient pretreatment and during treatment, giving between 1 and 8 total time points per patient. The Qiagen DNeasy Blood extraction kit was used to purify genomic DNA from total PBMCs and from tumor samples. PBMCs were collected pretreatment and during treatment, and were isolated and stored as previously described. This specimen was PBMCs, taken around atezolizumab (anti-PD-L1) treatment. The clonotype originates from a woman aged 70 to 79 with urothelial cancer.

The CDR3 corresponds to CASSEGQGKETQYF. Here is the DNA: TGTGCCAGCAGTGAGGGACAGGGTAAAGAGACCCAGTACTTC. The rearranged chain carries TRBV6-1 and TRBJ2-5; TRBD1 aligns with 9 central bases. Including cysteine and phenylalanine, the CDR3 has 14 amino acids. Only the CDR3 DNA stays, 42 bases, in frame from base 1. Here V drops 3 bases and J drops 3 bases, and the junction holds 2 bases not matched to any gene. CDR1 MNHNS and CDR2 SASEGT are derived from the germline V gene.